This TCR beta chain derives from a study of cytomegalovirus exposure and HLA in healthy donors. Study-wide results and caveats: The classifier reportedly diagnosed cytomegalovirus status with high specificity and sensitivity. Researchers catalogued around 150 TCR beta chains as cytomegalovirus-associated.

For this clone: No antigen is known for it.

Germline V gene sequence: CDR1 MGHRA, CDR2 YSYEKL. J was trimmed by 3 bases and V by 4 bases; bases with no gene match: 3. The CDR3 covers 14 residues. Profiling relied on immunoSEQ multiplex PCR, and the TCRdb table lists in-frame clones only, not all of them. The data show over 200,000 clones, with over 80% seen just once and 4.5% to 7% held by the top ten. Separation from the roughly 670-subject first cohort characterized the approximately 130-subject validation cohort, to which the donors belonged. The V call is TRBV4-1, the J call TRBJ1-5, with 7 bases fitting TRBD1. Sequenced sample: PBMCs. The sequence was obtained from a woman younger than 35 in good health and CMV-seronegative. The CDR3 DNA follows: TGCGCCAGCAGCCTGACAGGGTACAATCAGCCCCAGCATTTT. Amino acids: CASSLTGYNQPQHF.